This T cell receptor (beta chain) was recovered during a study of T-cell memory formation after mild COVID-19. This CDR3 has 16 residues. J lost 2 bases, V lost 3 bases, and 2 bases had no gene match. TCRdb re-called the 5' RACE reads through MiXCR, storing one row per CDR3 protein. The table records 500,000 to 650,000 distinct CDR3 sequences, about 20% of them present only once. Study results and caveats: CD8+ contracting clones occupied EMRA, while CD4+ ones occupied mainly CM and EM.

Regarding this clonotype: The antigen is unknown.

The clonotype was recovered from an adult woman who had mild COVID-19 (a few samples of this study predate the infection). Cell type and time point are not known. Sequencing input: PBMCs or a T cell subset sorted from them (not recorded which). The chain joins TRBV12-3 or TRBV12-4 to TRBJ2-5; 14 bases are a match to TRBD2. The CDR3 coding sequence is TGTGCCAGCAGTTTCGGACTAGCGGGGGGACAAGAGACCCAGTACTTC. Amino acids: CASSFGLAGGQETQYF.